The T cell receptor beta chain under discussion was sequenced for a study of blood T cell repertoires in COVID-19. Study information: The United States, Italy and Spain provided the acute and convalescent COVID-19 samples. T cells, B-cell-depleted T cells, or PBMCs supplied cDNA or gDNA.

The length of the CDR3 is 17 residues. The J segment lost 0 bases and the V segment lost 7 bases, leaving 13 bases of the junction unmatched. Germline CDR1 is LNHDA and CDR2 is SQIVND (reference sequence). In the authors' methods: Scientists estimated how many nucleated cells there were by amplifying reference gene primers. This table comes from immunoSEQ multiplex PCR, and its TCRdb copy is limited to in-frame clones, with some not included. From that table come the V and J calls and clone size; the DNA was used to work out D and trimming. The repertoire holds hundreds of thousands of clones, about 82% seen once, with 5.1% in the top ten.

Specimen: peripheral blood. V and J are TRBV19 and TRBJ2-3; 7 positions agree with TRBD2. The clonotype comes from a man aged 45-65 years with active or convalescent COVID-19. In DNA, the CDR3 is TGTGCCAGTATGGGTTACGGACTAGGAACTAGCACAGATACGCAGTATTTT. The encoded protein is CASMGYGLGTSTDTQYF.